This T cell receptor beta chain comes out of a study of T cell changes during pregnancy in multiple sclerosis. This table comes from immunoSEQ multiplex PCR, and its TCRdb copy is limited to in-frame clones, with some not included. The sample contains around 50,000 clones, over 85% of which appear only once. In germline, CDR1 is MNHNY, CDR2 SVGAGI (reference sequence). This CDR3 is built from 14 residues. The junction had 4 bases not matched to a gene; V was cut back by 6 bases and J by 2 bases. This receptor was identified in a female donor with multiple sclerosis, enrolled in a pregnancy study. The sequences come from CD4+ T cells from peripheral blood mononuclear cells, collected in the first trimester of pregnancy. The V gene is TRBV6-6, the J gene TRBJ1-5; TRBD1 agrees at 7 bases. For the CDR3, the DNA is TGTGCCAGCAGCGACAGGGTCGGCAATCAGCCCCAGCATTTT. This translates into CASSDRVGNQPQHF.